This T cell receptor beta chain is from a study of T cells in Graves' hyperthyroidism and ophthalmopathy. The CDR3 extends over 14 amino acids. Losses at the gene ends were 3 bases for V and 1 base for J; bases not matched to a gene: 2. CDR1 SGHTA and CDR2 FQGNSA come from the germline V gene. Ten or more counts support this clonotype. Researchers took RNA transcripts and amplified the TCR beta CDR3 regions from them. HTBI primers were the set used in a first-round RT-PCR of the TCR CDR3. TCRdb recomputed calls from the multiplex PCR reads with MiXCR, one row per CDR3 protein. Of about half a million distinct CDR3 sequences detected, 24% appear once; the ten largest clones hold about 11%.

The chain joins TRBV7-2 to TRBJ2-5; 7 nucleotides agree with TRBD2. Sequencing was done on a sample of blood. This TCR was sampled from a woman in her thirties with Graves' ophthalmopathy. The CDR3 reads CASSFTGGQETQYF. The CDR3 nucleotides are TGTGCCAGCAGCTTTACGGGGGGCCAAGAGACCCAGTACTTC.